The 13 T cell receptor beta chains below all came from one sample that was sequenced in a study of blood T cell repertoires in COVID-19. Assay: immunoSEQ multiplex PCR; the TCRdb copy retains only in-frame clones and omits some. The table records a few hundred thousand clones, 86% of them present only once. The sequenced material came from peripheral blood. Receptors were obtained from an older woman with COVID-19, enrolled during active disease.

The chain joins TRBV5-6 to TRBJ1-2; D uncertain. Germline V gene sequence: CDR1 SGHDT, CDR2 YYEEEE. The germline V and J ends were trimmed by 2 bases and 5 bases, with 10 bases remaining between them. This CDR3 spans 13 amino acids. This CDR3 reads CASSLRTGYGYTF. The CDR3 DNA sequence: TGTGCCAGCAGCTTACGGACGGGGTATGGCTACACCTTC.

V and J are TRBV6-5 and TRBJ2-6, with 9 nucleotides matching TRBD1. CDR1 is MNHEY, CDR2 SVGAGI, per germline. There are 16 residues in the CDR3. The V segment lost 1 base and the J segment 2 bases; nucleotides outside the gene matches: 0. In DNA form, the CDR3 reads TGTGCCAGCAGTTACTACAGGGGGCCTGGGGCCAACGTCCTGACTTTC. Translating gives CASSYYRGPGANVLTF.

The chain combines TRBV30 with TRBJ1-6; the D gene is possibly TRBD1 (5 bases). Trimming took off 7 bases at V and 10 bases at J, with 17 bases between the two ends. The germline V gene encodes CDR1 GTSNPN and CDR2 SVGIG (reference sequence). The CDR3 has 13 amino acids. The CDR3 nucleotides read TGTGCCTCCAACCAGGGTATGGGGTCACCCCTCCACTTT. The encoded protein is CASNQGMGSPLHF.

The J gene is TRBJ1-4, the V gene TRBV5-4; D is ambiguous. Germline CDR1 SGHNT, CDR2 YYREEE (reference sequence). Deletions cut 3 bases from V and 5 bases from J, with 11 bases between. The CDR3 totals 14 residues. This chain's CDR3 is CASSSAGSNEKLFF. The CDR3 DNA follows: TGTGCCAGCAGCTCGGCGGGGAGCAATGAAAAACTGTTTTTT.

The sample holds one count of this clone. This chain uses TRBV29-1 with TRBJ2-5; 9 bases match TRBD1. Per the germline V gene, CDR1 is SQVTM and CDR2 is ANQGSEA. J gave up 1 base and V 5 bases, and 8 bases lay outside the gene matches. The CDR3 consists of 15 residues. CDR3 in DNA: TGCAGCGTTCAACGTAACAGGGGGCCCCAAGAGACCCAGTACTTC. This encodes CSVQRNRGPQETQYF.

This chain connects TRBV5-4 to TRBJ1-2; D remains unclear. Germline assignment: CDR1 SGHNT and CDR2 YYREEE (reference sequence). Trimming left V 0 bases short and J 6 bases short, with 6 bases between. The CDR3 is made up of 12 amino acids. CDR3 sequence reads: CASSLGLDGYTF. For the CDR3, the DNA is TGTGCCAGCAGCTTGGGACTCGATGGCTACACCTTC.

The chain links TRBV11-3 to TRBJ2-2, with D tentatively TRBD1 (6 bases). Trimming removed 4 bases at V and 4 bases at J, with 19 bases between. Germline V gives CDR1 SGHNT, CDR2 YENEEA. This CDR3 contains 17 residues. The CDR3: CASSSGQLGRLTGELFF. In DNA form, the CDR3 reads TGTGCCAGCAGCTCGGGACAATTGGGGAGACTCACCGGGGAGCTGTTTTTT.

This chain uses TRBV28 with TRBJ2-2, with a weak D call TRBD2 (7 bases). V lost 3 bases, J lost 6 bases, and 14 bases lay in between. This CDR3 comprises 15 residues. CDR1 and CDR2 from the germline V gene are MDHEN and SYDVKM. Here the CDR3 reads CASSFGARGPGELFF. CDR3 nucleotide sequence: TGTGCCAGCAGTTTTGGGGCGCGGGGGCCCGGGGAGCTGTTTTTT. The full variable domain, in which reference TRBV28 and TRBJ2-2 provide the parts outside the CDR3, is DVKVTQSSRYLVKRTGEKVFLECVQDMDHENMFWYRQDPGLGLRLIYFSYDVKMKEKGDIPEGYSVSREKKERFSLILESASTNQTSMYLCASSFGARGPGELFFGEGSRLTVL.

The chain uses TRBV19 and TRBJ1-1, with D maybe TRBD1 (6 bases). CDR3 length: 13 residues. The V gene's germline CDR1 is LNHDA and CDR2 SQIVND (reference sequence). V was pared by 4 bases and J by 5 bases, with 11 bases between. This chain's CDR3 is CASSRQVETEAFF. The DNA for the CDR3 is TGTGCCAGTAGTAGACAGGTCGAAACTGAAGCTTTCTTT.

The rearrangement links TRBV18 to TRBJ2-7; 7 bases align to TRBD1. Germline assignment: CDR1 KGHSH and CDR2 LQKENI. The CDR3 extends over 15 amino acids. With 5 bases clipped from V and 6 bases from J, the junction kept 13 bases outside the gene matches. The CDR3 spells CASSLTGVPSFEQYF. The DNA of the CDR3 is TGTGCCAGCTCATTAACAGGGGTGCCTTCGTTCGAGCAGTACTTC.

The count of this clone is one. This chain uses TRBV4-2 with TRBJ2-5; maybe TRBD1 (8 bases). The CDR3 is 15 residues long. V was cut by 4 bases and J by 5 bases, with 17 bases left in between. Germline lookup yields CDR1 LGHNA and CDR2 YNFKEQ. The CDR3 DNA reads as TGTGCCAGCAGCCCCCGGGTACAGGGGGGGGAGACCCAGTACTTC. This encodes CASSPRVQGGETQYF.

The sample holds a few counts of this clone. The rearrangement joins TRBV6-1 to TRBJ1-1, with TRBD1 as a possible D gene (5 bases). The ends were cut back, 2 bases at V and 0 bases at J, with 19 bases in the middle. The CDR3 length is 18 residues. Germline lookup yields CDR1 MNHNS and CDR2 SASEGT. CDR3 sequence reads: CASSERTGRVYLNTEAFF. DNA of the CDR3: TGTGCCAGCAGTGAAAGAACGGGCAGGGTGTACCTGAACACTGAAGCTTTCTTT.

V is TRBV3-1 (or the pseudogene TRBV3-2) and J is TRBJ2-1; D remains unclear. V was clipped by 3 bases and J by 5 bases, with 14 bases between them. Per germline, CDR1 LGHDT and CDR2 YNNKEL (reference sequence). CDR3 length: 15 amino acids. This chain's CDR3 is CASSQESGRDNEQFF. For the CDR3, the DNA is TGTGCCAGCAGCCAGGAGTCCGGTCGGGACAATGAGCAGTTCTTC.